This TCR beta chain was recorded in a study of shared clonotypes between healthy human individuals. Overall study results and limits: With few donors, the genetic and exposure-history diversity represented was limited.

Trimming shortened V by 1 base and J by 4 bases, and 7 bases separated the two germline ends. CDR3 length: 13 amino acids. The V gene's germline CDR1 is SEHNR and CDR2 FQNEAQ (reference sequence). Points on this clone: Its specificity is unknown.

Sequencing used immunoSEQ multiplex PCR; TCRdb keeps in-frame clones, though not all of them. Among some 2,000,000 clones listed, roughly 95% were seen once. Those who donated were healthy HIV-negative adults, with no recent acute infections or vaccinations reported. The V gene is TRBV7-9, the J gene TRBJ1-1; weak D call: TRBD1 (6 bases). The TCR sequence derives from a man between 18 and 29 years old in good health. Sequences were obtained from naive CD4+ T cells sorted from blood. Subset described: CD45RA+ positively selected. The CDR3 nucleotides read TGTGCCAGCAGCTTAGACAGGGCCACTGAAGCTTTCTTT. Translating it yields CASSLDRATEAFF.